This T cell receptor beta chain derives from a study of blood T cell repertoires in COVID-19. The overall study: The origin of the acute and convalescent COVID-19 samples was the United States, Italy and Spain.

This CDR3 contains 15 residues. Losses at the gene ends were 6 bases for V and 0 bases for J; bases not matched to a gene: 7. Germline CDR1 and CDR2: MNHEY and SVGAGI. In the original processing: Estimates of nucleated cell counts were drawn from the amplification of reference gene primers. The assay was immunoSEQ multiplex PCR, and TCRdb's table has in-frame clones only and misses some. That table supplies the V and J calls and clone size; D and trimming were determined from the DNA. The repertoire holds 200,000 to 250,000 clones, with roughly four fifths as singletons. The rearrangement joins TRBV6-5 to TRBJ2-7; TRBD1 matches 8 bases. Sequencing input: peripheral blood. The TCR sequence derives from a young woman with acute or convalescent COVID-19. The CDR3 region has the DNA TGTGCCAGCAGCCGACCGGGACAGGCCTCCTACGAGCAGTACTTC. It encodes CASSRPGQASYEQYF.